A selection of T cell receptor beta chains follows, all from one sample in a study of early T cells in non-severe SARS-CoV-2 infection. TCRdb processed the 5' RACE reads anew with MiXCR; each CDR3 protein has one entry. The sample holds under 100,000 distinct CDR3 sequences, roughly an eighth seen once. Specimen: whole blood. The origin of the receptors is an adult who was a healthcare worker with PCR-confirmed SARS-CoV-2 infection or an uninfected control (not recorded which). Each CDR3 is given with its conserved first and last residue. Fields, in order: CDR3 DNA, CDR3 protein, D gene, V gene, clone size, J gene. D genes are given only for firm matches. Rows may omit the clone size; those that give it use once, few, many or a size class.

TGTGCCAGCAGCTTAGCGCAAACTAGCGGGGGAACCGTGGGAGAGACCCAGTACTTC	CASSLAQTSGGTVGETQYF	TRBD2	TRBV7-6	few	TRBJ2-5
TGCAGTGCTAGGAGGACAGCACAAGAGACCCAGTACTTC	CSARRTAQETQYF	NA	TRBV20-1	NA	TRBJ2-5
TGTGCCAGCAGTACTCAAGAGACCCAGTACTTC	CASSTQETQYF	NA	TRBV6-2/TRBV6-3	many	TRBJ2-5
TGTGCCAGCAGCCGATGGGGGATAGCGGAACAAGAGACCCAGTACTTC	CASSRWGIAEQETQYF	NA	TRBV6-5	few	TRBJ2-5
TGCAGCGTTGTAACGTTCTCCTACGAGCAGTACTTC	CSVVTFSYEQYF	NA	TRBV29-1	few	TRBJ2-7
TGTGCCAGCAGCTTAGTCGGAGGGGCTAGCAATCAGCCCCAGCATTTT	CASSLVGGASNQPQHF	NA	TRBV7-2	once	TRBJ1-5
TGTGCCAGCAGCACCAGGACAGTCTTCAATCAGCCCCAGCATTTT	CASSTRTVFNQPQHF	NA	TRBV7-3	few	TRBJ1-5
TGCGCCAGCAGCTTGGGGGGCAGAGATTCACCCCTCCACTTT	CASSLGGRDSPLHF	NA	TRBV5-1	NA	TRBJ1-6
TGTGCCAGCAGTGAAGTAAGGCAGGGGAGGTATGGCTACACCTTC	CASSEVRQGRYGYTF	NA	TRBV6-1	NA	TRBJ1-2
TGCAGTGCTAGGCGGGTAGGACAGCCCCAGCATTTT	CSARRVGQPQHF	NA	TRBV20-1	many	TRBJ1-5
TGTGCCAGCATGTCAGGCGGCACCCTCCACTTT	CASMSGGTLHF	NA	TRBV6-6	NA	TRBJ1-6
TGTGCCAGCAGCTTATGGTCAGGGGTTAACACCGGGGAGCTGTTTTTT	CASSLWSGVNTGELFF	NA	TRBV7-2	NA	TRBJ2-2
TGCGCCAGCAGCCAAGTCGGATCAGGGCAGGGCGGTTCACCCCTCCACTTT	CASSQVGSGQGGSPLHF	NA	TRBV4-3	few	TRBJ1-6
TGCAGTCCCGTTTCAGGGGCAACGGATACGCAGTATTTT	CSPVSGATDTQYF	NA	TRBV20-1	few	TRBJ2-3
TGTGCCTGGAGTGTTGGGGATACGCAGTATTTT	CAWSVGDTQYF	NA	TRBV30	many	TRBJ2-3
TGCAGCGCTTACTTTAGCGCAGGGTCCCAGTACTTC	CSAYFSAGSQYF	NA	TRBV29-1	many	TRBJ2-5
TGTGCCAGCAGGATAGGGACCGCGGAATATGTTGATACGCAGTATTTT	CASRIGTAEYVDTQYF	NA	TRBV27	NA	TRBJ2-3
TGTGCCTGGAGTGTATTCCTAGCGGGGGGCACAGATACGCAGTATTTT	CAWSVFLAGGTDTQYF	TRBD2	TRBV30	NA	TRBJ2-3
TGTGCCAGCAGCCAAGGTTTACTAGCGGGGGCCAACCAAGAGACCCAGTACTTC	CASSQGLLAGANQETQYF	TRBD2	TRBV3-1	NA	TRBJ2-5
TGTGCCAGCAGCCGCCCGGGATCCACTGAAGCTTTCTTT	CASSRPGSTEAFF	NA	TRBV6-6	many	TRBJ1-1
TGTGCCACCAGCCCCAGGGGGCGCAACTATGGCTACACCTTC	CATSPRGRNYGYTF	TRBD1	TRBV15	NA	TRBJ1-2
TGTGCCACCAGTGAAGGAGGGAGAGAGACCGGGGAGCTGTTTTTT	CATSEGGRETGELFF	NA	TRBV24-1	NA	TRBJ2-2
TGCAGTTCCGGCAGAGGGTTCACTGAAGCTTTCTTT	CSSGRGFTEAFF	NA	TRBV20-1	few	TRBJ1-1
TGTGCCAGCAGTTTAGTCGTCGGGGGGGCAGCGGCTTTCTTT	CASSLVVGGAAAFF	NA	TRBV12-3/TRBV12-4	many	TRBJ1-1
TGTGCCAGCATCCGTATGGGGGCGCGGACTGAAGCTTTCTTT	CASIRMGARTEAFF	NA	TRBV2	NA	TRBJ1-1
TGCGCCAGCAGCTTGGTCCGCCCCGGGACTAGCGGGGGGGCTTCCTACAATGAGCAGTTCTTC	CASSLVRPGTSGGASYNEQFF	TRBD2	TRBV5-1	NA	TRBJ2-1
TGCAGTGGGGTTTCGGTTTCCTCCGAGCAGTACTTC	CSGVSVSSEQYF	NA	TRBV20-1	few	TRBJ2-7
TGCAGCGCACAGTCTTCCGGGGCTAGGGGCTACACCTTC	CSAQSSGARGYTF	NA	TRBV29-1	few	TRBJ1-2
TGCAGTGCCCAAGTGTCCGGGGCACTCTACGAGCAGTACTTC	CSAQVSGALYEQYF	NA	TRBV20-1	many	TRBJ2-7
TGTGCCAGCAGTGCGCGGATGCCCTATGGCTACACCTTC	CASSARMPYGYTF	NA	TRBV2	few	TRBJ1-2